Given below is one T cell receptor (beta chain) in context. There is no known antigen for this receptor. Per-base qualities were not stored, and no clone one base away is much larger. The sample belongs to a study of CD8+CD57+ T cells in acquired aplastic anemia (dated by TCRdb to 2017 to 2018). With respect to the entire study: DNA extracted from sorted CD4+ and CD8+ cells had a mean of about 3.3 ug, with a range of roughly 0.18 to 27.4 ug. For healthy donor samples, the average read count was around 9.9 million for CD4+ cells and around 12 million for CD8+ cells. Findings and caveats that apply to the study as a whole: About 28 CD8+ CDR3 sequences were found in both patients and controls but appeared to be highly expressed in patients and within the immunodominant clones of the patients. Patients and healthy controls showed no significant difference in CD8+ Simpson's diversity (P=0.060).

TCR beta VDJ combination and CDR3 sequence profiling used genomic DNA as the template. An Illumina HiSeq 2000 was the platform used for TCR repertoire sequencing. The published analysis was carried out like this. TRBV/TRBJ rearrangement plots, CDR3 size and DJ length profiles, and Simpson's diversity index were used to assess repertoires. The most abundant DNA sequence in the deep sequencing data was defined as the immunodominant clone. CDR3 amino acid sequences were checked for sharing across subjects and were also compared against the VDJdb database and published repertoires. Clones were called with MiXCR by TCRdb after fastp trimmed the public reads at Q25, and only in-frame beta chains were retained. Identical CDR3 protein sequences are pooled into one entry, listed with their most common genes and DNA. TCRdb's processing, not the authors' own work, is the source of the V and J calls. The table for this sample lists roughly 420,000 distinct CDR3 sequences; 55% to 70% of them were counted only once. The ten largest clones capture under 5% of the sample.

In the study, sorted CD4+ and CD8+ blood T cells from patients with severe aplastic anemia and from healthy subjects underwent deep sequencing of TCR repertoires. Ficoll-Paque density gradient centrifugation was used to isolate peripheral blood mononuclear cells. Before DNA extraction, CD4+ and CD8+ T cells were sorted by FACS or by magnetic beads. Sequenced input: sorted CD4+, CD8+, or CD8+CD57+ T cells (not recorded which) from PBMCs. The receptor was derived from a human donor in good health, serving as a control.

The CDR3 region has the sequence CASSYSSHGAQETQYF. DNA sequence: TGTGCCAGCAGTTACTCCTCACACGGGGCCCAAGAGACCCAGTACTTC. The sequence is built from TRBV11-3 and TRBJ2-5; the D assignment is uncertain and may be TRBD1 or TRBD2, with 5 bases supporting each. Taken from the germline V gene, the CDR1 and CDR2 loops are SGHNT and YENEEA. V is reduced by 6 bases and J by 1 base, leaving a spacing of 18 bases between them. Counted from cysteine to phenylalanine, this CDR3 has 16 amino acids. Of the read, only the CDR3 DNA is kept; its 48 bases are in frame from base 1.